Following are 24 T cell receptor beta chains from one sample sequenced in a study of blood T cells in healthy people across ages. PCR was performed a second time for about 7 to 11 cycles using a sample-barcoded 5' primer and a J-beta primer mix. MiXCR was run by TCRdb on the 5' RACE reads, yielding one entry per CDR3 protein. The data hold about 970,000 distinct CDR3 sequences, with 51% observed a single time. The sequencing sample was made of blood. These receptors originate from a woman aged 55-75 years in good health.

The rearrangement joins TRBV28 to TRBJ2-5; D is unclear. The J call is doubtful: the DNA matches TRBJ2-7 better. The CDR3 contains 13 residues. Looked up from germline, CDR1 is MDHEN and CDR2 is SYDVKM. In DNA, the CDR3 is TGTGCCAGCAGAACCCGAGACCCCTACGAGCAGTACTTC. It codes for CASRTRDPYEQYF.

The chain is built from TRBV28 and TRBJ1-1, with no clear D. The V gene lost 7 bases and the J gene lost 1 base, with 13 bases spanning the gap. This CDR3 is built from 14 residues. Germline V gene sequence: CDR1 MDHEN, CDR2 SYDVKM. Here the CDR3 reads CASKLINRNTEAFF. The CDR3 coding sequence is TGTGCCAGCAAGTTGATCAACAGGAACACTGAAGCTTTCTTT.

There are a few counts of this clonotype. The CDR3 region is CASSPQRETQYF. CDR3 bases: TGTGCCAGCAGCCCTCAACGGGAGACCCAGTACTTC. This rearrangement joins TRBV7-2 to TRBJ2-5; D is unresolved. Germline V gives CDR1 SGHTA, CDR2 FQGNSA. The ends were cut back, 5 bases at V and 5 bases at J, with 9 bases in the middle. CDR3 size: 12 residues.

V gene TRBV20-1 combines with J gene TRBJ2-1; TRBD2 is a possible D gene (5 bases). This CDR3 comprises 14 residues. Trimming cost V 1 base and J 7 bases, with 14 bases left between them. The V gene's germline CDR1 is DFQATT and CDR2 SNEGSKA (reference sequence). As DNA, the CDR3 is TGCAGTGCTAGAGTATCGGGGATTGGGAATGAGCAGTTCTTC. Protein sequence: CSARVSGIGNEQFF.

This clonotype was counted a few times. J is TRBJ2-7 and V is TRBV7-2; the match to TRBD2 covers 9 bases. V lost 0 bases, J lost 3 bases, and 6 bases stayed unmatched. Per germline, CDR1 SGHTA and CDR2 FQGNSA. The CDR3 has 16 amino acids. As DNA, the CDR3 is TGTGCCAGCAGCTTAGCGCATCTAGCGGGAATCTACGAGCAGTACTTC. This codes for CASSLAHLAGIYEQYF.

This clonotype has more than one count but fewer than ten. V usage is TRBV7-9 and J usage is TRBJ2-1; D might be TRBD1 (6 bases). The CDR3 runs to 14 residues. V was shortened by 3 bases and J by 9 bases, with 15 bases between the two germline ends. Germline CDR1 is SEHNR and CDR2 is FQNEAQ (reference sequence). The CDR3 nucleotides are TGTGCCAGCAGCTTCCCAGGGGTTACTACTGAGCAGTTCTTC. Translation: CASSFPGVTTEQFF. The whole variable domain, remainder taken from reference TRBV7-9 and TRBJ2-1, is DTGVSQNPRHKITKRGQNVTFRCDPISEHNRLYWYRQTLGQGPEFLTYFQNEAQLEKSRLLSDRFSAERPKGSFSTLEIQRTEQGDSAMYLCASSFPGVTTEQFFGPGTRLTVL.

The chain joins TRBV20-1 to TRBJ1-4; D not certain. Per the germline V gene, CDR1 is DFQATT and CDR2 is SNEGSKA (reference sequence). Between the trimmed V and J ends, which lost 7 bases and 0 bases, there was a span of 6 bases. The CDR3 has 12 residues. CDR3 loop: CSVQATNEKLFF. The DNA of the CDR3 is TGCAGTGTGCAGGCAACTAATGAAAAACTGTTTTTT.

The chain combines TRBV10-3 with TRBJ1-1, with no clear D. The germline V gene has CDR1 ENHRY and CDR2 SYGVKD. The CDR3 is 16 residues long. V was cut by 0 bases and J by 1 base, with 12 bases left in between. CDR3 bases: TGTGCCATCAGTGAGTCGATGTTCGATGGGAACACTGAAGCTTTCTTT. Translated, it gives CAISESMFDGNTEAFF.

This clonotype was detected once. The V call is TRBV2, the J call TRBJ1-2; the D is unclear. V shed 10 bases and J shed 4 bases, with 16 bases lying between them. This CDR3 region has 13 residues. From germline, CDR1 is SNHLY and CDR2 FYNNEI. The CDR3 here is CATRLGIPYGYTF. The DNA of the CDR3 is TGTGCCACCAGACTAGGGATACCCTATGGCTACACCTTC.

CDR3 in amino acids: CASSLDAETRYF. The CDR3 DNA follows: TGCGCCAGCAGCTTGGACGCGGAGACCCGGTACTTC. The gene calls are TRBV5-1 and TRBJ2-7; D gene unclear. This CDR3 is 12 amino acids long. Trimming took 0 bases from V and 12 from J, leaving 13 bases between them. Germline V gives CDR1 SGHRS, CDR2 YFSETQ.

This clonotype has at least ten counts. V is TRBV12-3 or TRBV12-4 and J is TRBJ2-7, with D perhaps TRBD2 (6 bases). V lost 4 bases to trimming and J lost 2 bases, with 6 bases between them. The CDR3 spans 12 residues. The CDR3 here is CASSWTTYEQYF. The CDR3 bases are TGTGCCAGCAGTTGGACTACCTACGAGCAGTACTTC.

This clonotype has only a few counts. The CDR3 sequence: CASSQDPIELAGGSRYTQYF. DNA of the CDR3: TGTGCCAGCAGCCAAGACCCGATTGAACTAGCGGGAGGGAGTCGTTATACGCAGTATTTT. This rearrangement joins TRBV4-2 to TRBJ2-3, with 13 bases matching TRBD2. CDR1 and CDR2 (germline): LGHNA, YNFKEQ. V was clipped by 0 bases and J by 7 bases; unmatched bases: 16. This CDR3 is built from 20 residues.

The chain is built from TRBV28 and TRBJ2-7, with TRBD2 as a possible D gene (6 bases). This CDR3 is 12 amino acids long. The ends were cut back, 9 bases at V and 1 base at J, with 10 bases in the middle. Germline CDR1 MDHEN, CDR2 SYDVKM. The CDR3 region is CASVADSYEQYF. In DNA form, the CDR3 reads TGTGCCAGTGTAGCGGATTCCTACGAGCAGTACTTC.

This chain connects TRBV7-2 to TRBJ2-4; 9 nucleotides match TRBD1. Trimming removed 4 bases from V and 9 bases from J; junction bases left unmatched: 7. Germline loops: CDR1 SGHTA, CDR2 FQGNSA. CDR3 length equals 14 residues. This CDR3 is CASSSGTGMSIQYF. DNA of the CDR3: TGTGCCAGCAGCTCTGGGACAGGGATGAGCATTCAGTACTTC.

Only a few counts were recorded for this clonotype. The rearrangement links TRBV3-1 to TRBJ2-3, with 10 bases lining up with TRBD2. The junction had 10 bases not matched to a gene; V was cut back by 0 bases and J by 7 bases. Germline values: CDR1 LGHDT, CDR2 YNNKEL (reference sequence). The CDR3 covers 17 residues. The CDR3 DNA is TGTGCCAGCAGCCAAGATCTACTAGCGGGACACCGCCATACGCAGTATTTT. It translates to CASSQDLLAGHRHTQYF.

The rearrangement joins TRBV3-1 to TRBJ1-6; D is unclear. Germline CDR1 LGHDT, CDR2 YNNKEL (reference sequence). Between the trimmed V and J ends, which lost 0 bases and 10 bases, there was a span of 13 bases. CDR3 size: 15 residues. CDR3 in DNA: TGTGCCAGCAGCCAAGAAGTGGGATGGAGATCACCCCTCCACTTT. It yields the protein CASSQEVGWRSPLHF.

The chain links TRBV7-2 to TRBJ1-2; a weak D match, TRBD1 (5 bases). Germline V gene lookup returns CDR1 SGHTA and CDR2 FQGNSA. V was clipped by 0 bases and J by 3 bases, with 14 bases between them. CDR3 length: 16 amino acids. Here the CDR3 reads CASSLAPGRGYYGYTF. The CDR3 DNA is TGTGCCAGCAGCTTAGCCCCAGGGAGGGGATACTATGGCTACACCTTC.

The genes are TRBV18 and TRBJ1-4, with D unresolved. The V gene lost 5 bases and the J gene lost 7 bases, with 8 bases spanning the gap. CDR1 and CDR2 from the germline V gene are KGHSH and LQKENI. The CDR3 contains 12 residues. The CDR3, as DNA: TGTGCCAGCTCAAAAGCTGGTGAAAAACTGTTTTTT. The encoded protein is CASSKAGEKLFF.

The CDR3 coding sequence is TGCAGTGCTAGAGCTATCCCCCGAGCTAGCGGAAACTACGAGCAGTACTTC. It is translated as CSARAIPRASGNYEQYF. The V call is TRBV20-1, the J call TRBJ2-4, with 7 bases lining up with TRBD2. TRBJ2-7 explains the end of the DNA better; the J call may be wrong. The CDR3 extends over 17 amino acids. CDR1 is DFQATT, CDR2 SNEGSKA, per germline (reference sequence).

As regards this clonotype: One end of the junction varies from germline; a read error may be responsible. CDR3: CASGLASDGTEAFF. DNA of the CDR3: TGTGCCAGCGGCTTGGCCTCGGACGGCACTGAAGCTTTCTTT. The chain carries TRBV5-5 and TRBJ1-1; no clear D. The germline CDR1 and CDR2 sequences are SGHKS and YYEKEE (reference sequence). This CDR3 is 14 amino acids long. The full variable domain, in which reference TRBV5-5 and TRBJ1-1 provide the parts outside the CDR3, is DAGVTQSPTHLIKTRGQQVTLRCSPISGHKSVSWYQQVLGQGPQFIFQYYEKEERGRGNFPDRFSARQFPNYSSELNVNALLLGDSALYLCASGLASDGTEAFFGQGTRLTVV.

This clonotype was counted a few times. The chain couples TRBV28 to TRBJ2-7, with a possible D match to TRBD1 (6 bases). CDR3 length equals 12 residues. The germline V gene encodes CDR1 MDHEN and CDR2 SYDVKM. V dropped 10 bases and J dropped 2 bases, with 12 bases sitting between them. The CDR3 region is CATRDIPYEQYF. For the CDR3, the DNA is TGTGCCACCAGGGACATCCCCTACGAGCAGTACTTC.

This clonotype has only a few counts. The chain has TRBV12-3 or TRBV12-4 and TRBJ2-7; unclear D gene. Trimming removed 4 bases from V and 2 bases from J, with 12 bases in between. The CDR3 loop spans 14 amino acids. CDR3 sequence reads: CASSYQRPPYEQYF. In nucleotides, the CDR3 is TGTGCCAGCAGTTATCAGCGACCTCCCTACGAGCAGTACTTC.

As regards this clonotype: The junction and the germline gene differ at one end; a read error may be behind it. The chain carries TRBV25-1 and TRBJ2-2; D is unclear. From germline, CDR1 is MGHDK and CDR2 SYGVNS. The CDR3 is 13 residues long. Here the CDR3 reads CASRERLTVELFF. The CDR3 DNA reads TGTGCCAGCAGAGAGCGACTCACCGTGGAGCTGTTTTTT.

This clonotype was detected a few times. The chain links TRBV5-1 to TRBJ2-3; D gene ambiguous. Germline values: CDR1 SGHRS, CDR2 YFSETQ. The germline V and J ends were trimmed by 0 bases and 3 bases, with 14 bases remaining between them. CDR3 length equals 16 residues. CDR3 DNA: TGCGCCAGCAGCTTGGTGCGCCCTATGGGGACAGATACGCAGTATTTT. As protein: CASSLVRPMGTDTQYF.